This T cell receptor beta chain was sequenced for a study of early T cells in non-severe SARS-CoV-2 infection. Whole-study findings and limits: Anti-spike CD8 responses were favored in VDJdb matching, and private and CD4 specificities were missed.

The length of the CDR3 is 12 residues. Between the trimmed V and J ends, which lost 0 bases and 7 bases, there was a span of 5 bases. Looked up from germline, CDR1 is KGHDR and CDR2 is SFDVKD. Individual cDNA molecules received unique molecular identifiers. A single record per CDR3 protein comes from TCRdb applying MiXCR to the 5' RACE reads. The sample holds around 29,000 distinct CDR3 sequences, 9% to 10% seen once. Concerning this clonotype itself: Its antigen is unidentified.

The source material was whole blood. This rearrangement joins TRBV24-1 to TRBJ1-2; D remains unclear. This sequence was found in an adult who was a healthcare worker with PCR-confirmed SARS-CoV-2 infection or an uninfected control (not recorded which). CDR3 nucleotide sequence: TGTGCCACCAGTGATTTGAAGAGTGGCTACACCTTC. It encodes CATSDLKSGYTF.